Below, one TCR beta chain is given with its context. The germline V gene encodes CDR1 KGHDR and CDR2 SFDVKD. V shed 3 bases and J shed 8 bases, with 9 bases lying between them. The CDR3 contains 12 residues. This entry comes from a study of blood T cell repertoires in COVID-19. Sequencing used immunoSEQ multiplex PCR; TCRdb keeps in-frame clones, though not all of them. The repertoire holds 270,000 or so clones, about 87% seen once, with around 9.1% in the top ten. The V gene is TRBV24-1, the J gene TRBJ1-2; D unclear. The source material was peripheral blood. The sequence was collected from a human donor in a cohort sampled during active COVID-19. The CDR3 reads CATSDEYWGYTF. CDR3 sequence (DNA): TGTGCCACCAGTGATGAATACTGGGGCTACACCTTC.